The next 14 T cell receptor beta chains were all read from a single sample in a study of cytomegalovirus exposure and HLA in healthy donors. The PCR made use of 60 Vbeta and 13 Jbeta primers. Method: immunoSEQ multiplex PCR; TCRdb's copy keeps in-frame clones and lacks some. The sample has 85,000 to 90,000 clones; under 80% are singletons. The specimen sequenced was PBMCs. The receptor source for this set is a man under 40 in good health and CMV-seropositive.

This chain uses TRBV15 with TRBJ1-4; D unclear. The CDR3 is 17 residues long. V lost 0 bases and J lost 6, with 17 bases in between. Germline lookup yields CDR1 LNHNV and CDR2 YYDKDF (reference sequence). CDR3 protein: CATSRDFAPGRHEKLFF. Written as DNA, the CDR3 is TGTGCCACCAGCAGAGATTTCGCCCCGGGGAGGCATGAAAAACTGTTTTTT.

Written as DNA, the CDR3 is TGTGCCATCAGTGGCCAGGCCTACTATGGCTACACCTTC. Translating gives CAISGQAYYGYTF. The rearrangement joins TRBV10-3 to TRBJ1-2; D remains ambiguous. This CDR3 has 13 amino acids. V was clipped by 4 bases and J by 3 bases, with 9 bases between them. CDR1 is ENHRY, CDR2 SYGVKD, per germline.

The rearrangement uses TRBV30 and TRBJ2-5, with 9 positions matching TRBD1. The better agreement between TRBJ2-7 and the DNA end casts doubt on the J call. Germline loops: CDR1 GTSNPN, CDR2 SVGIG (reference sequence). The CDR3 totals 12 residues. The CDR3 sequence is CAWDRGSYEQYF. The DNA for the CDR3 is TGTGCCTGGGACAGGGGGTCCTACGAGCAGTACTTC.

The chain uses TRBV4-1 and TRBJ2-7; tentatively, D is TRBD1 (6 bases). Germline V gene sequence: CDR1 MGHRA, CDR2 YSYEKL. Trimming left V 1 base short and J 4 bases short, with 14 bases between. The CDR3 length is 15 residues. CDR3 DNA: TGCGCCAGCAGCCAAGTCTATGGACAGAGATACGAGCAGTACTTC. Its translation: CASSQVYGQRYEQYF.

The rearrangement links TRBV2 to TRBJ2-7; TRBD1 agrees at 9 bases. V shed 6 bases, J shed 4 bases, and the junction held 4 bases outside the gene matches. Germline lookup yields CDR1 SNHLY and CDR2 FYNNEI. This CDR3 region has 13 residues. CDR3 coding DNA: TGTGCCAGCAGCACAGGGGGCAGGTACGAGCAGTACTTC. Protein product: CASSTGGRYEQYF.

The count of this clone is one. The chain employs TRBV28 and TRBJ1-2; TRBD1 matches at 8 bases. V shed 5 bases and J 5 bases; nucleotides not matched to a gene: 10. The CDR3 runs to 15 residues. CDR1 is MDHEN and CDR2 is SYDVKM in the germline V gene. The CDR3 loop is CASSVTSGGRYGYTF. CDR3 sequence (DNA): TGTGCCAGCAGTGTAACCTCAGGGGGCCGGTATGGCTACACCTTC.

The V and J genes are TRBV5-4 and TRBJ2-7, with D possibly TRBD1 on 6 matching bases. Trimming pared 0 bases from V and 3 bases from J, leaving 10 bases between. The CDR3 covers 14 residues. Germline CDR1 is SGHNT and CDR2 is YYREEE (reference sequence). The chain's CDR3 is CASSLGQGSYEQYF. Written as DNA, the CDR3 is TGTGCCAGCAGCTTGGGCCAGGGGAGCTACGAGCAGTACTTC. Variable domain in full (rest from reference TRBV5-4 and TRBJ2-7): ETGVTQSPTHLIKTRGQQVTLRCSSQSGHNTVSWYQQALGQGPQFIFQYYREEENGRGNFPPRFSGLQFPNYSSELNVNALELDDSALYLCASSLGQGSYEQYFGPGTRLTVT.

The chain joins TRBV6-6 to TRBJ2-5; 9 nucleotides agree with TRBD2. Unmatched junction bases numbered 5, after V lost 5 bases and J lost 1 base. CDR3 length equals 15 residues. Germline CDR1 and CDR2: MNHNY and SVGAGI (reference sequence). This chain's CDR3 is CASSRPAGGQETQYF. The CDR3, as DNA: TGTGCCAGCAGTAGGCCAGCGGGGGGCCAAGAGACCCAGTACTTC.

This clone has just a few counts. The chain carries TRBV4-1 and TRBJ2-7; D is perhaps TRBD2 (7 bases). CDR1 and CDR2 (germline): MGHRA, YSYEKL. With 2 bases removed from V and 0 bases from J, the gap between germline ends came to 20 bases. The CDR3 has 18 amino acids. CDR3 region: CASSQPGGADPLSYEQYF. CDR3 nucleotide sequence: TGCGCCAGCAGCCAACCGGGGGGCGCAGACCCACTCTCCTACGAGCAGTACTTC.

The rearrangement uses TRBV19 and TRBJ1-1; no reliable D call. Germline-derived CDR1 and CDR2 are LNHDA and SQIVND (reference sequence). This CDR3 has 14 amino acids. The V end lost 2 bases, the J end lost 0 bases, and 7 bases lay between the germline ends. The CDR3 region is CASSIMRMNTEAFF. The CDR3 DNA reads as TGTGCCAGTAGTATAATGCGGATGAACACTGAAGCTTTCTTT. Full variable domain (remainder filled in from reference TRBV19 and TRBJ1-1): DGGITQSPKYLFRKEGQNVTLSCEQNLNHDAMYWYRQDPGQGLRLIYYSQIVNDFQKGDIAEGYSVSREKKESFPLTVTSAQKNPTAFYLCASSIMRMNTEAFFGQGTRLTVV.

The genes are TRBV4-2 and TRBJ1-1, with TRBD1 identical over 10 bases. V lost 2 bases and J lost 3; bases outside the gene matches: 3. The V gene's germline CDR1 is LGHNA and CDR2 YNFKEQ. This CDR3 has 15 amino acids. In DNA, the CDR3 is TGTGCCAGCAGCCAAACAGGACAGGGGGACACTGAAGCTTTCTTT. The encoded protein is CASSQTGQGDTEAFF.

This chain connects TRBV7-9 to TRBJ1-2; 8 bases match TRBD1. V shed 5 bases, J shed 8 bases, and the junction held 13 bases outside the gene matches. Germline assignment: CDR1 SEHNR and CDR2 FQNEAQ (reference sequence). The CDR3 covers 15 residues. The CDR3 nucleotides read TGTGCCAGCAGCCCCCCCTCCGGGACAGGACGCGGCTACACCTTC. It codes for CASSPPSGTGRGYTF.

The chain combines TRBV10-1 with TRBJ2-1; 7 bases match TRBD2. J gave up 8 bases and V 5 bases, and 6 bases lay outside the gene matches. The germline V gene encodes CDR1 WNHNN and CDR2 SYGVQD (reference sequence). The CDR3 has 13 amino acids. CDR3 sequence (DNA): TGCGCCAGCAGTAGGGAGGGTTTCGATGAGCAGTTCTTC. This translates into CASSREGFDEQFF.

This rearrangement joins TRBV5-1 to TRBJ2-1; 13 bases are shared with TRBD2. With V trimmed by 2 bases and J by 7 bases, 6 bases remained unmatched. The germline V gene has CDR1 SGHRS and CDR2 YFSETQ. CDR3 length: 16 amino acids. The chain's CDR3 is CASSFTSGGAGNEQFF. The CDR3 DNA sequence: TGCGCCAGCAGCTTCACTAGCGGGGGGGCCGGAAATGAGCAGTTCTTC.